This T cell receptor beta chain was retrieved from a study of tissue T cells after allogeneic stem cell transplantation (dated by TCRdb to 2022 to 2024). For the wider study: The study profiled TCR beta repertoires in many tissues obtained from research autopsies of patients with and without GVHD, and also in mouse models of GVHD. On the human side, the study was prospective and observational, with no blinding or randomization.

Comments on this clone: The antigen it binds to is not known. This is a mouse receptor, so gene names and germline sequences are those of the mouse. The CDR3 is cut off 1 residue early in the read; its end comes from the germline J gene.

Via the germline V gene, CDR1 is SGHLS and CDR2 HYDKME. The CDR3 runs 13 amino acids, cysteine and phenylalanine included. Shown are 36 bases from within the CDR3, in frame from base 1. The junction shows trimming of 2 bases on V and 1 base on J, plus 6 bases between the germline ends. What this sample's time point label stands for: mouse harvest day 7 after allogeneic transplant. Each mouse graft consisted of 10^7 T-cell-depleted bone marrow cells plus 10^6 splenic CD5+ T cells and was given by tail vein injection. GVHD in mice was modeled with a major MHC-mismatch B6 (H2b) into BALB/c (H2d) model, and tissues were profiled at day 7 or 14. On day 7 or 14 post-transplant, mouse tissues and retro-orbital blood were harvested with separate sterile tools for each animal, and livers were flushed beforehand. Before genomic DNA isolation with the DNeasy Blood & Tissue Kit, mouse tissues were minced with razor blades in buffered saline.

The paper's findings and limits, for the study overall: Not many T cell clones showed up in more than one patient, yet clustering based on motifs uncovered repertoire signatures that were shared across patients in a tissue-specific way. In both patients and mice, only a limited portion of the TCR repertoire detected in tissues was captured by blood and spleen T cells. Sampling depth was acknowledged as a limitation, and the patient cohort was both small and clinically heterogeneous. Within patients, how anatomically similar tissues were was a major factor shaping TCR repertoire composition, regardless of disease or transplant status. The study did not determine which tissue TCRs were alloreactive or antigen-specific, and some clones might have been persisting host cells.

The library was built by means of the immunoSEQ multiplex PCR assay. Adaptive Biotechnologies performed the TCRbeta CDR3 sequencing at survey depth and reported CDR3 sequences, V/J genes, productive frequency and template counts. Amplification of TCR beta CDR3 regions was performed from genomic DNA rather than from RNA. On the authors' methods: Jensen-Shannon divergence was used to quantify pairwise repertoire overlap between tissues, with a value of 1 meaning complete divergence and a value of 0 meaning identical repertoires. Based on pairwise JSD values, tissues were grouped by single-linkage agglomerative hierarchical clustering, and the results were shown as dendrograms. GLIPH2 was run on all patient samples with simulation_depth 1000, kmer_min_depth 3 and cdr3_length_cutoff 8, and groups with more than two unique CDR3s were retained. A standardized tissue-overlap score was calculated by extrapolating Jaccard GLIPH-group overlap across patients to a standard repertoire size of 1000 clones. To look at how diversity was associated with clinical or experimental variables, linear mixed-effect models were used, with tissue treated as a fixed effect and individual treated as a random effect. Entries here come from immuneACCESS through TCRdb and include only in-frame sequences with V and J called. Some clones fail to appear in such tables; in the studies checked, an unresolved V gene covers under half of the shortfall, and the cause of the remainder is unknown. That table supplies the V and J calls and clone size; D and trimming were determined from the DNA. The sample contains some 6,600 clones, about 48% of them found a single time. The top ten clones comprise 7.7% of the sample.

The TCR originated in a female BALB/c mouse given C57BL/6 T cells with graft-versus-host disease after an allogeneic hematopoietic cell transplant. The sample consisted of lymph node tissue. The chain links TRBV12-2 with TRBJ2-3, and the D gene may be TRBD1, 5 bases matching. CDR3 sequence: CASSPQGAETLYF. The part of the CDR3 DNA that was read is TGTGCCAGCTCTCCACAGGGTGCAGAAACGCTGTAT. Joined to the reference TRBV12-2 and TRBJ2-3 proteins, this CDR3 gives the full variable domain: NSGVVQSPRYIIKGKGERSILKCIPISGHLSVAWYQQTQGQELKFFIQHYDKMERDKGNLPSRFSVQQFDDYHSEMNMSALELEDSAVYFCASSPQGAETLYFGSGTRLTVL.